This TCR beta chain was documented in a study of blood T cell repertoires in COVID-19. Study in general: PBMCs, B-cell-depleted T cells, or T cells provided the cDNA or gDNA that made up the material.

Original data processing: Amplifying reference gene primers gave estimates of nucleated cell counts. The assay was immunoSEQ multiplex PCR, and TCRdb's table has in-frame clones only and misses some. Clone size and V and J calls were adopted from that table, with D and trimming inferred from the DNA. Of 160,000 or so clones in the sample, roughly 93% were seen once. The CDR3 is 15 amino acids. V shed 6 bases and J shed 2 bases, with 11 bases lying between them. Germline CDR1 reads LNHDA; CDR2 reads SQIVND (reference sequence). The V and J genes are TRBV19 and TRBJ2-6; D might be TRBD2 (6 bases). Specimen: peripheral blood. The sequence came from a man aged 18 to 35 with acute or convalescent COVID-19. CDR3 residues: CASSLGLAGANVLTF. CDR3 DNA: TGTGCCAGTAGCCTGGGACTGGCTGGGGCCAACGTCCTGACTTTC.